This entry concerns a single T cell receptor (beta chain). A read error may account for a junction end that differs from germline. The sample originates from a study of blood T cell repertoires in COVID-19. Study-wide context: The United States, Italy and Spain provided the acute and convalescent COVID-19 samples. T cells, B-cell-depleted T cells, or PBMCs provided the cDNA or gDNA that served as material.

Per the germline V gene, CDR1 is WNHNN and CDR2 is SYGVQD (reference sequence). This CDR3 is built from 13 residues. Original processing notes: Using reference gene primer amplification, nucleated cell counts were estimated. Sequencing used immunoSEQ multiplex PCR; TCRdb keeps in-frame clones, though not all of them. V and J calls and clone size are copied from that table; D and trimming were computed from the DNA. The sample has under 20,000 clones; over 80% are singletons. The receptor was derived from a human donor in a cohort sampled during active COVID-19. The source material was peripheral blood. The chain uses TRBV10-1 and TRBJ1-4, with 8 bases identical to TRBD1. CDR3 nucleotides: TGCGCCAGCAGTGAGTCGACGGGGGGACAGGCCCATTTT. As protein: CASSESTGGQAHF.